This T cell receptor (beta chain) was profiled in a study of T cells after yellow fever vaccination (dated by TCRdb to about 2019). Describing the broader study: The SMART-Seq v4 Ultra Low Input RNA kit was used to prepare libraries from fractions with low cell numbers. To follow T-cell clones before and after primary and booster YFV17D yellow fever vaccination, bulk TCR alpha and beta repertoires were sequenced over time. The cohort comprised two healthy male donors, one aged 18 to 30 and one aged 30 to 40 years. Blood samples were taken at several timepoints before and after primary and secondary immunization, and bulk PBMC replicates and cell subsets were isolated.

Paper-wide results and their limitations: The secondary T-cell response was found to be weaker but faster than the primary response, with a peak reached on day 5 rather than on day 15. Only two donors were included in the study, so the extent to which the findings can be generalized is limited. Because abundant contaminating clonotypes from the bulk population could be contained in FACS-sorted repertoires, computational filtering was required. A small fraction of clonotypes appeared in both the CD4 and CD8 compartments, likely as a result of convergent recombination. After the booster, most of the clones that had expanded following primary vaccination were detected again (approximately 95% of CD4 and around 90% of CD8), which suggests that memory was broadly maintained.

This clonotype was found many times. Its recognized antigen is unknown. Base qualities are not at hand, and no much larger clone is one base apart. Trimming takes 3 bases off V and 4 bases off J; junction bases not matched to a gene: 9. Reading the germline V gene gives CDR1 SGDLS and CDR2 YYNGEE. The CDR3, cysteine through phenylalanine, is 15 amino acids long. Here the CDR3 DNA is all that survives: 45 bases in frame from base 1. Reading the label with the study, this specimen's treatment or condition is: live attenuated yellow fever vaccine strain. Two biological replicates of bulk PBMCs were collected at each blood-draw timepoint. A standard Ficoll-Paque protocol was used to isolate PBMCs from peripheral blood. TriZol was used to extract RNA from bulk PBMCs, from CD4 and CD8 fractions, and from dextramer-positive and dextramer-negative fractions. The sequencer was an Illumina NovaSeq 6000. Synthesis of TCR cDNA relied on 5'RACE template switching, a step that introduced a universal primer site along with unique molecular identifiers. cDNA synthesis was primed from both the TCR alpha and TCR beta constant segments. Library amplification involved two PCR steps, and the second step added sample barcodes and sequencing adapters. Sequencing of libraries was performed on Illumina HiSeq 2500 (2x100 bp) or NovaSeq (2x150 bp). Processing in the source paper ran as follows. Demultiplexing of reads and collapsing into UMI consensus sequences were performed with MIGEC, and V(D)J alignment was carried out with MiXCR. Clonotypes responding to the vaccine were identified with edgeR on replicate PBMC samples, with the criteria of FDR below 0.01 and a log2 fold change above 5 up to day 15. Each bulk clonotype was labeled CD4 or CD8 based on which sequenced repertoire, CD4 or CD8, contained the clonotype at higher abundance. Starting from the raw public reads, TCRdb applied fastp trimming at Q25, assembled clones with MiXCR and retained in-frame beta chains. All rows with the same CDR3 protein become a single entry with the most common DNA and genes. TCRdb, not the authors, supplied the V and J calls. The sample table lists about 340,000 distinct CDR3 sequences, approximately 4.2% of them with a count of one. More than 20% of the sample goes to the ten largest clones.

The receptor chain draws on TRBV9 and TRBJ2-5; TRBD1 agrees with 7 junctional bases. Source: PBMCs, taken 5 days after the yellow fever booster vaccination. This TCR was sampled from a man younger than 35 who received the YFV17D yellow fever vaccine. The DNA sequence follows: TGTGCCAGCAGCGGAATAGGACAGGCGGGAGAGACCCAGTACTTC. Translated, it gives CASSGIGQAGETQYF.